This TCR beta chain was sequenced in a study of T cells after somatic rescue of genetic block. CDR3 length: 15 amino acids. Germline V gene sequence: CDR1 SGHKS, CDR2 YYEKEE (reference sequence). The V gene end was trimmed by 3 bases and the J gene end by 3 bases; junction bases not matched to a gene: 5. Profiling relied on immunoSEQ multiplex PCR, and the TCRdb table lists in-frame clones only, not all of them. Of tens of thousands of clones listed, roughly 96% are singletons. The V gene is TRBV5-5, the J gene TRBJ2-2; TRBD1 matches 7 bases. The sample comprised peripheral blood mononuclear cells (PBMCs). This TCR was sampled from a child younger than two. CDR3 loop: CASSSGTVDTGELFF. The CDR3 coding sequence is TGTGCCAGCAGCTCGGGGACAGTCGACACCGGGGAGCTGTTTTTT. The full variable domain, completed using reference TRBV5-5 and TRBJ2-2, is DAGVTQSPTHLIKTRGQQVTLRCSPISGHKSVSWYQQVLGQGPQFIFQYYEKEERGRGNFPDRFSARQFPNYSSELNVNALLLGDSALYLCASSSGTVDTGELFFGEGSRLTVL.